This paragraph reports one T cell receptor beta chain. The data originate from a study of blood T cell repertoires in COVID-19. This CDR3 region has 14 residues. V shed 9 bases and J shed 0 bases, with 15 bases lying between them. Sequenced by immunoSEQ multiplex PCR; TCRdb stores in-frame clones only, minus some. The table includes around 100,000 clones, 82% detected once. The sequence was obtained from a man aged 65 to 85 with acute or convalescent COVID-19. The rearrangement uses TRBV23-1 and TRBJ2-7, with D tentatively TRBD1 (5 bases). TRBV23-1 is an ORF; its function is uncertain. The sample consisted of peripheral blood. The CDR3 sequence: CASWGLSFSYEQYF. CDR3 coding DNA: TGCGCCAGTTGGGGCCTTTCCTTCTCCTACGAGCAGTACTTC.